What follows are 7 T cell receptor beta chains derived from one specimen sequenced in a study of T cell responses to AZD1222 COVID-19 vaccine (dated by TCRdb to the early 2020s). The time point label of this sample denotes: baseline before first vaccination. Library preparation employed the immunoSEQ multiplex PCR assay. Here the immuneACCESS table is served through TCRdb, limited to in-frame sequences with V and J called. Missing clones are a known gap in these copies; in checked studies unresolved V genes cover under half, and the rest lacks a known reason. This sample lists roughly 170,000 clones; 88% were detected once. The leading ten clones occupy about 0.53% of the sample. Here the sequenced sample was peripheral blood, taken on day 0 of AZD1222 vaccination. The origin of the receptors is an adult in good health.

The genes are TRBV6-5 and TRBJ1-1, with D possibly being TRBD1 (6 bases). The CDR3 extends over 13 amino acids. V dropped 6 bases and J dropped 6 bases, with 14 bases sitting between them. Germline-derived CDR1 and CDR2 are MNHEY and SVGAGI. CDR3 loop: CASSLTGVAEAFF. The CDR3 bases are TGTGCCAGCAGCCTGACAGGAGTCGCTGAAGCTTTCTTT.

The chain employs TRBV7-9 and TRBJ2-3; a possible D gene is TRBD2 (5 bases). V was shortened by 5 bases and J by 2 bases, with 14 bases between the two germline ends. Germline CDR1 and CDR2: SEHNR and FQNEAQ (reference sequence). The CDR3 loop spans 15 amino acids. CDR3 protein: CASSPGIHSTDTQYF. The DNA for the CDR3 is TGTGCCAGCAGCCCCGGGATCCACTCCACAGATACGCAGTATTTT. The entire variable domain, with the rest obtained from reference TRBV7-9 and TRBJ2-3, is as follows: DTGVSQNPRHKITKRGQNVTFRCDPISEHNRLYWYRQTLGQGPEFLTYFQNEAQLEKSRLLSDRFSAERPKGSFSTLEIQRTEQGDSAMYLCASSPGIHSTDTQYFGPGTRLTVL.

The V gene is TRBV6-5, the J gene TRBJ1-1; D is possibly TRBD1 (5 bases). Germline assignment: CDR1 MNHEY and CDR2 SVGAGI. The CDR3 covers 13 residues. The V end lost 6 bases, the J end lost 4 bases, and 12 bases lay between the germline ends. The CDR3 reads CASSLGTFTEAFF. CDR3 coding DNA: TGTGCCAGCAGCCTAGGGACTTTCACTGAAGCTTTCTTT.

This chain joins TRBV19 and TRBJ2-7; 8 bases are shared with TRBD1. Per germline, CDR1 LNHDA and CDR2 SQIVND (reference sequence). V was clipped by 5 bases and J by 2 bases; unmatched bases: 8. CDR3 length: 15 residues. In nucleotides, the CDR3 is TGTGCCAGTAGTGACCAGGGGGCCTTAACCTACGAGCAGTACTTC. Translated: CASSDQGALTYEQYF. The full variable domain, rest sourced from reference TRBV19 and TRBJ2-7, is DGGITQSPKYLFRKEGQNVTLSCEQNLNHDAMYWYRQDPGQGLRLIYYSQIVNDFQKGDIAEGYSVSREKKESFPLTVTSAQKNPTAFYLCASSDQGALTYEQYFGPGTRLTVT.

This rearrangement joins TRBV7-9 to TRBJ1-5; perhaps TRBD1 as D (5 bases). The CDR3 has 14 residues. Germline loops: CDR1 SEHNR, CDR2 FQNEAQ (reference sequence). Trimming left V 1 base short and J 4 bases short, with 8 bases between. The CDR3: CASSLEGWNQPQHF. For the CDR3, the DNA is TGTGCCAGCAGCTTAGAGGGGTGGAATCAGCCCCAGCATTTT.

CDR3 nucleotides: TGTGCCAGCAGCCTGGTTAGCACAGATACGCAGTATTTT. Its translation is CASSLVSTDTQYF. V usage is TRBV5-5 and J usage is TRBJ2-3, with D unclear. The CDR3 is 13 residues long. Trimming stripped 4 bases from V and 0 bases from J, with 6 bases between. CDR1 and CDR2 (germline): SGHKS, YYEKEE (reference sequence).

The V call is TRBV18, the J call TRBJ2-1, with D unresolved. CDR3 length: 13 residues. Germline V gene lookup returns CDR1 KGHSH and CDR2 LQKENI. Trimming removed 2 bases from V and 15 bases from J, with 17 bases in between. CDR3 DNA sequence: TGTGCCAGCTCACCAGGGAATTTAAGGTCGGGGTTCTTC. Amino acids: CASSPGNLRSGFF.